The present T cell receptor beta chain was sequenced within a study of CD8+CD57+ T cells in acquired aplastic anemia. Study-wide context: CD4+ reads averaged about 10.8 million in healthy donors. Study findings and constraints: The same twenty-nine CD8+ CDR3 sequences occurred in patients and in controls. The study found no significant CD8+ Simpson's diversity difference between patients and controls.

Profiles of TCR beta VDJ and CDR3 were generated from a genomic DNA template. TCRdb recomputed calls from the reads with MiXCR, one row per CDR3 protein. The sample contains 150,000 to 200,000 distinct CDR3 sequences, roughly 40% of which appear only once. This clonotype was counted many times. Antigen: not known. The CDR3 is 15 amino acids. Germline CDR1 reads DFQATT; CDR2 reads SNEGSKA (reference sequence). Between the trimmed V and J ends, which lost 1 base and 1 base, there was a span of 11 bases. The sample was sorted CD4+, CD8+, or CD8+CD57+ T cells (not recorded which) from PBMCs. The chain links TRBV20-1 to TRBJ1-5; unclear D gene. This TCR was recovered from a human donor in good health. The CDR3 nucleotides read TGCAGTGCTAGAGTTTTAGGGTCCAGCAATCAGCCCCAGCATTTT. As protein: CSARVLGSSNQPQHF.